A single sample is the source of the 17 T cell receptor beta chains below, sequenced in a study of cytomegalovirus exposure and HLA in healthy donors. Primers included in the PCR were 60 Vbeta and 13 Jbeta primers. The protocol was immunoSEQ multiplex PCR, while the TCRdb copy is restricted to in-frame clones and leaves out a portion. This sample yields 100,000 to 150,000 clones, of which 15% to 19% are seen a single time; 1.9% belongs to the top ten. The sample was PBMCs. The origin of the receptors is a woman aged 18-29 years in good health and CMV-seronegative.

This clone has just a few counts. CDR3: CASSSPSGSYEQYF. The DNA of the CDR3 is TGTGCCAGCAGCTCCCCTAGCGGGAGTTACGAGCAGTACTTC. V and J are TRBV7-9 and TRBJ2-7; 10 bases line up with TRBD2. The germline V gene has CDR1 SEHNR and CDR2 FQNEAQ (reference sequence). The CDR3 contains 14 residues. V trimming: 4 bases; J trimming: 4 bases; junction bases outside the gene matches: 4.

This clone was seen a few times. The chain has TRBV15 and TRBJ2-1; 12 bases map to TRBD2. CDR3 length: 16 amino acids. Trimming took 5 bases from V and 5 from J; bases not matched to a gene: 7. Germline assignment: CDR1 LNHNV and CDR2 YYDKDF (reference sequence). The chain's CDR3 is CATSALLAGGDNEQFF. DNA of the CDR3: TGTGCCACCAGCGCACTACTAGCGGGGGGCGACAATGAGCAGTTCTTC.

The chain uses TRBV6-1 and TRBJ2-7; TRBD1 agrees at 12 bases. The CDR3 covers 15 residues. V dropped 1 base and J dropped 9; count of bases not matched to a gene: 7. Germline V CDR1 and CDR2: MNHNS, SASEGT. DNA for the CDR3: TGTGCCAGCAGTGAAGTCTCCGGGACAGGGGGCGGGCAGTACTTC. This translates into CASSEVSGTGGGQYF.

The V call is TRBV6-1, the J call TRBJ2-3; 9 bases align to TRBD2. Trimming removed 10 bases from V and 3 bases from J; junction bases left unmatched: 5. The CDR3 is 13 amino acids. In germline, CDR1 is MNHNS, CDR2 SASEGT. CDR3 DNA sequence: TGTGCCATTCCTGCGGGGGGGACAGATACGCAGTATTTT. Encoded protein: CAIPAGGTDTQYF.

A few counts support this clone. The genes are TRBV2 and TRBJ1-4; D perhaps matches TRBD1 (6 bases). From germline, CDR1 is SNHLY and CDR2 FYNNEI. V shed 7 bases and J shed 6 bases, with 12 bases lying between them. The length of the CDR3 is 13 residues. CDR3 DNA sequence: TGTGCCAGCATCCCGTACAGGGATGAAAAACTGTTTTTT. It specifies CASIPYRDEKLFF.

V usage is TRBV9 and J usage is TRBJ2-1; 11 positions match TRBD1. The CDR3 extends over 15 amino acids. Trimming removed 3 bases from V and 4 bases from J; junction bases left unmatched: 3. The germline gives CDR1 SGDLS, CDR2 YYNGEE. The CDR3 spells CASSAGQGDYNEQFF. Written as DNA, the CDR3 is TGTGCCAGCAGCGCGGGACAGGGGGATTACAATGAGCAGTTCTTC.

This clone turned up a few times. This CDR3 is CASSLDGNSGYTF. CDR3 bases: TGCGCCAGCAGCCTGGACGGGAATTCTGGCTACACCTTC. The J gene is TRBJ1-2, the V gene TRBV5-1; D is ambiguous. V gave up 4 bases and J gave up 7 bases, with 14 bases separating them. This CDR3 region has 13 residues. The germline V gene encodes CDR1 SGHRS and CDR2 YFSETQ.

This chain joins TRBV5-1 and TRBJ1-2; 10 bases line up with TRBD1. Looked up from germline, CDR1 is SGHRS and CDR2 is YFSETQ. CDR3 length: 13 amino acids. J lost 8 bases, V lost 4 bases, and 5 bases had no gene match. The CDR3 bases are TGCGCCAGCAGCCCGACAGGGGGCCGAGGCTACACCTTC. The encoded protein is CASSPTGGRGYTF.

The V and J genes are TRBV10-3 and TRBJ1-2; D gene unclear. The germline V gene encodes CDR1 ENHRY and CDR2 SYGVKD. CDR3 length: 16 amino acids. Trimming pared 7 bases from V and 1 base from J, leaving 19 bases between. The CDR3 DNA reads TGTGCCATCATGGATAGTAGGAGAGGTTATAACTATGGCTACACCTTC. Amino acid sequence: CAIMDSRRGYNYGYTF.

The DNA of the CDR3 is TGTGCCACCGGACAGTACTACAATGAGCAGTTCTTC. Translation: CATGQYYNEQFF. The rearrangement links TRBV10-3 to TRBJ2-1; D might be TRBD1 (6 bases). Trimming removed 10 bases at V and 3 bases at J, with 10 bases between. The CDR3 runs 12 residues. Germline V gene data show CDR1 as ENHRY and CDR2 as SYGVKD.

About this clone itself: Mismatch with germline at one junction end may stem from a read error. The CDR3 DNA reads as TGTGCCAGCAGGGAGACAGGGCCGGGGACAGGGGAAACTTTT. This codes for CASRETGPGTGETF. The chain has TRBV28 and TRBJ1-5, with TRBD1 identical over 10 bases. The CDR3 is made up of 14 amino acids. Germline assignment: CDR1 MDHEN and CDR2 SYDVKM.

Of note for this clone: Other DNA sequences in the sample encode the same CDR3. The chain couples TRBV15 to TRBJ1-3; D is possibly TRBD1 (5 bases). Germline values: CDR1 LNHNV, CDR2 YYDKDF (reference sequence). Trimming cost V 3 bases and J 2 bases, with 14 bases left between them. This CDR3 is built from 16 residues. Here the CDR3 reads CATSSGREVTGNTIYF. Written as DNA, the CDR3 is TGTGCCACCAGCAGTGGCAGGGAGGTGACTGGAAACACCATATATTTT.

This rearrangement joins TRBV28 to TRBJ1-5; 11 bases align to TRBD1. Germline V gene data show CDR1 as MDHEN and CDR2 as SYDVKM. Germline trimming cut 2 bases from V and 11 bases from J; bases unmatched to any gene: 5. This CDR3 is built from 14 residues. The CDR3 region is CASSLPGTGGAQHF. In DNA form, the CDR3 reads TGTGCCAGCAGTTTACCCGGGACAGGGGGAGCCCAGCATTTT. The whole variable domain, filled in from reference TRBV28 and TRBJ1-5, reads DVKVTQSSRYLVKRTGEKVFLECVQDMDHENMFWYRQDPGLGLRLIYFSYDVKMKEKGDIPEGYSVSREKKERFSLILESASTNQTSMYLCASSLPGTGGAQHFGDGTRLSIL.

The V gene is TRBV11-2, the J gene TRBJ2-2, with D hard to call. CDR1 and CDR2 from the germline V gene are SGHAT and FQNNGV. The CDR3 extends over 15 amino acids. The V gene lost 1 base and the J gene lost 3 bases, with 9 bases spanning the gap. CDR3 in amino acids: CASSLGARHTGELFF. CDR3 sequence (DNA): TGTGCCAGCAGCTTAGGGGCCAGGCACACCGGGGAGCTGTTTTTT.

This clone was recorded a few times. The chain recombines TRBV13 with TRBJ2-1, with TRBD2 identical over 11 bases. Germline V gene data show CDR1 as PRHDT and CDR2 as FYEKMQ (reference sequence). V shed 5 bases and J 1 base; nucleotides not matched to a gene: 19. This CDR3 region has 21 residues. The CDR3 is CASSALFSIAGGLLSYNEQFF. CDR3 DNA sequence: TGTGCCAGCAGCGCCCTTTTCTCGATAGCGGGGGGGCTCTTATCCTACAATGAGCAGTTCTTC.

J is TRBJ1-3 and V is TRBV28; no firm D call. Trimming removed 3 bases at V and 0 bases at J, with 6 bases between. Germline-derived CDR1 and CDR2 are MDHEN and SYDVKM. This CDR3 has 14 residues. DNA of the CDR3: TGTGCCAGCAGTTTGGGCAGCTCTGGAAACACCATATATTTT. The encoded protein is CASSLGSSGNTIYF.

This clone was observed a handful of times. The chain uses TRBV28 and TRBJ1-2; D is possibly TRBD1 (5 bases). The V end lost 2 bases, the J end lost 2 bases, and 6 bases lay between the germline ends. The CDR3 runs to 13 residues. Germline V gene sequence: CDR1 MDHEN, CDR2 SYDVKM. CDR3 coding DNA: TGTGCCAGCAGTTTAGGGGGGAACTATGGCTACACCTTC. It is translated as CASSLGGNYGYTF.